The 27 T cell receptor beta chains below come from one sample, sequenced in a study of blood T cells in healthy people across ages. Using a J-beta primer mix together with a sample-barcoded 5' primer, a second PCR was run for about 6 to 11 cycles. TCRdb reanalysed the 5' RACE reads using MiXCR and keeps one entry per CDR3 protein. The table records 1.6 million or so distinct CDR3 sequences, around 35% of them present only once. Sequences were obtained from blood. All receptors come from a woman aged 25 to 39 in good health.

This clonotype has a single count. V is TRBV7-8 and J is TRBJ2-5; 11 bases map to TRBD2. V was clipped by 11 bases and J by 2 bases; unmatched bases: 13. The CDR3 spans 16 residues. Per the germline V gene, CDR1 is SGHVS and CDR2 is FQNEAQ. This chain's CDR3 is CARAGASGGWQETQYF. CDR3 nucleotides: TGTGCCCGCGCGGGGGCTAGCGGGGGGTGGCAAGAGACCCAGTACTTC.

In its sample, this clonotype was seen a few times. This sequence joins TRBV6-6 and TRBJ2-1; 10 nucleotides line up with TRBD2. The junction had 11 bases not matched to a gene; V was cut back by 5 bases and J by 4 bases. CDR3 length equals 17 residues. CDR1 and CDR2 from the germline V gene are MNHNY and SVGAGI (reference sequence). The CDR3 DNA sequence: TGTGCCAGCAGTCCTCGAGCGGGAGGGCCGGAGTACAATGAGCAGTTCTTC. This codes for CASSPRAGGPEYNEQFF.

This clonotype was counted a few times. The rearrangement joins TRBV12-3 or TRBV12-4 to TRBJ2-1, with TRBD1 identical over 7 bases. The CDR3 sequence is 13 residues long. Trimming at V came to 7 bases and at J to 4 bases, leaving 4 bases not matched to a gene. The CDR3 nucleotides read TGTGCCAGCACCCGGACAGGATACAATGAGCAGTTCTTC. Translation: CASTRTGYNEQFF.

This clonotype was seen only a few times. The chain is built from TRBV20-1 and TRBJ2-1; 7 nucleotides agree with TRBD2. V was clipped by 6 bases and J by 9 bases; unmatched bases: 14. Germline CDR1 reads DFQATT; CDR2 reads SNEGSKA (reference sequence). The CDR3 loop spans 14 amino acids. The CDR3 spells CSAKTSPSRPEQFF. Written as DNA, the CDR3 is TGCAGTGCGAAGACTAGCCCTTCCCGTCCTGAGCAGTTCTTC.

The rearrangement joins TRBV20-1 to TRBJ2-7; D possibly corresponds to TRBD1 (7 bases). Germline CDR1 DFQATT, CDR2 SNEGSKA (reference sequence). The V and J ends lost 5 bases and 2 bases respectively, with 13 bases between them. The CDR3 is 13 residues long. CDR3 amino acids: CSAGGDSTYEQYF. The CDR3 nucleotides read TGCAGTGCTGGAGGGGACAGCACCTACGAGCAGTACTTC.

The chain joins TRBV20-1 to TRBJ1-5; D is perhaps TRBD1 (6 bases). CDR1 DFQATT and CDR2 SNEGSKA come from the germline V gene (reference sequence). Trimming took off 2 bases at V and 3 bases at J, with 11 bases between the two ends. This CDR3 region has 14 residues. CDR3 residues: CSARPTGNNQPQHF. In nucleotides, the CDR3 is TGCAGTGCTAGACCTACAGGGAACAATCAGCCCCAGCATTTT.

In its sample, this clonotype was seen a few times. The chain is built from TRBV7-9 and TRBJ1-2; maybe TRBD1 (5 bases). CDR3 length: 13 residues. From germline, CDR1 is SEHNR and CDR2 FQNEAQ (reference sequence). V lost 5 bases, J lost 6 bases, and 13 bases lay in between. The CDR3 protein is CASSPGTENGYTF. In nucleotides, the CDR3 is TGTGCCAGCAGCCCCGGGACGGAAAATGGCTACACCTTC.

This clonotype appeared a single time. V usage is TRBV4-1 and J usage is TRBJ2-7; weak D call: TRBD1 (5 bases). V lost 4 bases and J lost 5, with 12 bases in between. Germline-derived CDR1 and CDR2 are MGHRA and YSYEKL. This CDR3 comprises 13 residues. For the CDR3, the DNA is TGCGCCAGCAGCCGAATAGAAGGGGACGAGCAGTACGTC. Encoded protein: CASSRIEGDEQYV.

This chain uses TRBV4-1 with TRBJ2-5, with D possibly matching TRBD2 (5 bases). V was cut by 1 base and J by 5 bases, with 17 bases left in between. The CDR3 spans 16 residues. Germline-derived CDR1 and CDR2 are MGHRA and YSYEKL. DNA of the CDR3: TGCGCCAGCAGCCAAGTAGGTCACAACCCGGGGGAGACCCAGTACTTC. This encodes CASSQVGHNPGETQYF.

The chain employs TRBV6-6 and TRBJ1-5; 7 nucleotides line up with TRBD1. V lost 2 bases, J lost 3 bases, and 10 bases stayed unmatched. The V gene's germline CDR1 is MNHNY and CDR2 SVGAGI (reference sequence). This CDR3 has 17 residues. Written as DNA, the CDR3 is TGTGCCAGCAGTTACCTGTCGAAGGGACAGTCCAATCAGCCCCAGCATTTT. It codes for CASSYLSKGQSNQPQHF.

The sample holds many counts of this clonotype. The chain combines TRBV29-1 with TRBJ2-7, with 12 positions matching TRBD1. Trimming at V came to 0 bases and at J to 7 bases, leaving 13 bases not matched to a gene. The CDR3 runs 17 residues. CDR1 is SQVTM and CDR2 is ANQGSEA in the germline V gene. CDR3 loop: CSVEDEGSGQGAWEQYF. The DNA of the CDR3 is TGCAGCGTTGAAGATGAGGGATCGGGACAGGGGGCCTGGGAGCAGTACTTC.

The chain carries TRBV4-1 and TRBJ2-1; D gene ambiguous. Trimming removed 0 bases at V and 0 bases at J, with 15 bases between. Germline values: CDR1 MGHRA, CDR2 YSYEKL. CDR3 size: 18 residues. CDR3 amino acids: CASSQDATGHISYNEQFF. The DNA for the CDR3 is TGCGCCAGCAGCCAAGATGCAACGGGTCACATCTCCTACAATGAGCAGTTCTTC.

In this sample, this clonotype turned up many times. CDR3 in amino acids: CASSLGGGELFF. The CDR3 DNA follows: TGTGCCAGCAGCCTGGGCGGCGGGGAGCTGTTTTTT. The chain is built from TRBV12-3 or TRBV12-4 and TRBJ2-2; D gene uncertain. V lost 6 bases and J 7 bases, leaving 9 bases between the germline ends. This CDR3 is built from 12 residues.

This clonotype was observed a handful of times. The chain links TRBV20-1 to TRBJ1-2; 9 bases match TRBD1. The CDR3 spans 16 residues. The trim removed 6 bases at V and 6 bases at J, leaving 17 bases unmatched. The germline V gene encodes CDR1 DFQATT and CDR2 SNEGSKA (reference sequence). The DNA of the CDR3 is TGCAGTGCGAGACTAACCCCGGGACAGGGACCGAATGGCTACACCTTC. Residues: CSARLTPGQGPNGYTF.

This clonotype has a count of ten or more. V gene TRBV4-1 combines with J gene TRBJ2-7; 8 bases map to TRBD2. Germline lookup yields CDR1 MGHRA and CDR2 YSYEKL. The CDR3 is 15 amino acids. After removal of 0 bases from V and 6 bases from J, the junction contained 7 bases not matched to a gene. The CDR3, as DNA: TGCGCCAGCAGCCAAGAACAAGCGGGAGTCGTCGAGCAGTACTTC. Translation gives CASSQEQAGVVEQYF.

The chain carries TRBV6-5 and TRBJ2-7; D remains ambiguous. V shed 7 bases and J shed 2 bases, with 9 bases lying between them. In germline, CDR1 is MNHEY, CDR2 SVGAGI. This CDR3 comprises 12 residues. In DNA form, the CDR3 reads TGTGCCAGCACCGGACGGACCTACGAGCAGTACTTC. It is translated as CASTGRTYEQYF.

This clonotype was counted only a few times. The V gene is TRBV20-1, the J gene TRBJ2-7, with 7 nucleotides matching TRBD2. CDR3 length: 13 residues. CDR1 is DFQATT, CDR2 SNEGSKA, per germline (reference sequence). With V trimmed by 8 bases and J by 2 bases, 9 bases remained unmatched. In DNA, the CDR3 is TGCAGTCAATCGGGACTACGGGCCTACGAGCAGTACTTC. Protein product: CSQSGLRAYEQYF.

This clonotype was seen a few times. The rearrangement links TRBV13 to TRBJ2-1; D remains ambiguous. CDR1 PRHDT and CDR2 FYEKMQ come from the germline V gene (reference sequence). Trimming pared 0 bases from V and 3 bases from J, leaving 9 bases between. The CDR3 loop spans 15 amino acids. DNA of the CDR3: TGTGCCAGCAGCTTAGGGGCCTTGATCTACAATGAGCAGTTCTTC. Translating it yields CASSLGALIYNEQFF.

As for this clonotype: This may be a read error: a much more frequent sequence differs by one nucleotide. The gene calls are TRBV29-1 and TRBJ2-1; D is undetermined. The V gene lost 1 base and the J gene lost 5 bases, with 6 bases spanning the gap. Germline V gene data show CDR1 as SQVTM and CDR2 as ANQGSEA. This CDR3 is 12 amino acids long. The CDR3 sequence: CSVEAAHNEQFF. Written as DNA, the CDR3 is TGCAGCGTTGAAGCCGCCCACAATGAGCAGTTCTTC.

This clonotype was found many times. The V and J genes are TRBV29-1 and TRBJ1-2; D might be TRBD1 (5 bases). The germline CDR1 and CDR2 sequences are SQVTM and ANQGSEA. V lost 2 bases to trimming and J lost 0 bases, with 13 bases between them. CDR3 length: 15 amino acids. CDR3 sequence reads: CSVEPPGFSNYGYTF. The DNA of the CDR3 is TGCAGCGTTGAACCCCCAGGGTTTTCTAACTATGGCTACACCTTC.

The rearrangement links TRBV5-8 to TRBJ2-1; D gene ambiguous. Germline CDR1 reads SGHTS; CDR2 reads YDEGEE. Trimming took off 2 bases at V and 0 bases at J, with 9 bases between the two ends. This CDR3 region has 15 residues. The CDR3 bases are TGTGCCAGCAGCTTCCGACGTATCTCCTACAATGAGCAGTTCTTC. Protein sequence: CASSFRRISYNEQFF. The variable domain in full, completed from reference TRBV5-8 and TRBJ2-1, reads EAGVTQSPTHLIKTRGQQATLRCSPISGHTSVYWYQQALGLGLQFLLWYDEGEERNRGNFPPRFSGRQFPNYSSELNVNALELEDSALYLCASSFRRISYNEQFFGPGTRLTVL.

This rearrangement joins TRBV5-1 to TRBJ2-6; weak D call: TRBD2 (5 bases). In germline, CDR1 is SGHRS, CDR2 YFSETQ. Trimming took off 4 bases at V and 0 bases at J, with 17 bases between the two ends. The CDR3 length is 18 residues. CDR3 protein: CASSAEGSSFSGANVLTF. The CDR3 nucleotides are TGCGCCAGCAGCGCCGAGGGATCCTCGTTCTCTGGGGCCAACGTCCTGACTTTC.

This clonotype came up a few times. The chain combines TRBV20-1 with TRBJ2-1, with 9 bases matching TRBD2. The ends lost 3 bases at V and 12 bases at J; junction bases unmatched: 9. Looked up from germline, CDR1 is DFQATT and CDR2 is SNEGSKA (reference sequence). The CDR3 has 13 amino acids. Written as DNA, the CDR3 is TGCAGTGCTAGGGCTAGCGGGACTACCCCGCAGTTCTTC. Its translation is CSARASGTTPQFF.

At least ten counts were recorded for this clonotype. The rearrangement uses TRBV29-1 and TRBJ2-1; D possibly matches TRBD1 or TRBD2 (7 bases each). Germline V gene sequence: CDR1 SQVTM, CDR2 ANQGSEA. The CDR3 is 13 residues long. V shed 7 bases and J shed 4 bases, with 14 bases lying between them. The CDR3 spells CSGGGDRYNEQFF. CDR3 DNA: TGCAGCGGGGGGGGGGACAGATACAATGAGCAGTTCTTC.

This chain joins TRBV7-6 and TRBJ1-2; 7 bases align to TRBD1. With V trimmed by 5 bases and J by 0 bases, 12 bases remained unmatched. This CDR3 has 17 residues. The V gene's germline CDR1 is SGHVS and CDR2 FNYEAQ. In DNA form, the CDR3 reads TGTGCCAGCAGCCCAGGGACAGACCACGAAGCTAACTATGGCTACACCTTC. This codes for CASSPGTDHEANYGYTF.

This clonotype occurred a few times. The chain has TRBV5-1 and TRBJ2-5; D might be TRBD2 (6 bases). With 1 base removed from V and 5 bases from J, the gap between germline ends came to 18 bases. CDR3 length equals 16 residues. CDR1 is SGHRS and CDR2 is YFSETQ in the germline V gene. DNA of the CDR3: TGCGCCAGCAGCTTGAGGGTCGTTGCGGGGAAGGAGACCCAGTACTTC. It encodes CASSLRVVAGKETQYF.

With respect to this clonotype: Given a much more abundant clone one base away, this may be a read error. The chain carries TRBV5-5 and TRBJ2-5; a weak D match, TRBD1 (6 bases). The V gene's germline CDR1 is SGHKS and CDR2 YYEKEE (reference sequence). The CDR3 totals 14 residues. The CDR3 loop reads CASGQADSKEAQYF. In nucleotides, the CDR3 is TGTGCCAGCGGCCAAGCGGACAGTAAAGAGGCCCAGTACTTC. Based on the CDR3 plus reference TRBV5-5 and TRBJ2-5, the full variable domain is DAGVTQSPTHLIKTRGQQVTLRCSPISGHKSVSWYQQVLGQGPQFIFQYYEKEERGRGNFPDRFSARQFPNYSSELNVNALLLGDSALYLCASGQADSKEAQYFGPGTRLLVL.